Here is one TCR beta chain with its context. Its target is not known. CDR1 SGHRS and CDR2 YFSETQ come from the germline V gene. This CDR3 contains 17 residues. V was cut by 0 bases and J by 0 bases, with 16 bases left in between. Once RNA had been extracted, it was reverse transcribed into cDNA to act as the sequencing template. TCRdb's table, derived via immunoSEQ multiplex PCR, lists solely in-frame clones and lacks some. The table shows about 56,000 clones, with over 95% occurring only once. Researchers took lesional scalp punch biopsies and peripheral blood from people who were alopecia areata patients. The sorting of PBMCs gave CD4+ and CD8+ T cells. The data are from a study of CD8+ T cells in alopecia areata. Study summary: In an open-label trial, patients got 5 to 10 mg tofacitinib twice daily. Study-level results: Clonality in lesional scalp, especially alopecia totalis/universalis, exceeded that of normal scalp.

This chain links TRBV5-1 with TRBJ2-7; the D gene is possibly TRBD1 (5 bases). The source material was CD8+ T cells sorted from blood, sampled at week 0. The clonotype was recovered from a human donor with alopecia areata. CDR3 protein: CASSLASGRAVSYEQYF. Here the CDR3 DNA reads TGCGCCAGCAGCTTGGCTTCGGGCAGGGCCGTCTCCTACGAGCAGTACTTC.